These 6 T cell receptor delta chains share one sample of origin, sequenced in a study of gamma-delta T cells after stem cell transplantation (TCRdb year 2016). The method was RT-PCR. The sequencer was an Illumina MiSeq. TCRdb reprocessed the public reads with the caller CATT; rows with the same DNA were merged afterwards. The sample contains about 1,400 delta-chain clones, approximately 6% of them found a single time. In total, the top ten clones hold 47% of the sample. The sequencing sample was made of gamma-delta T cells. All receptors come from a human donor. It is not recorded whose cells these are; they may come from a transplant donor.

The chain has TRDV2 and TRDJ1, with TRDD3 matching 8 bases. With 0 bases clipped from V and 1 base from J, the junction kept 9 bases outside the gene matches. The CDR3 runs to 17 residues. Germline CDR1 is GEAIGNYY and CDR2 is EKD. The CDR3 here is CACDTVGGSTITDKLIF. The CDR3, as DNA: TGTGCCTGTGACACCGTTGGGGGATCCACGATCACCGATAAACTCATCTTT.

This clone was picked up a small number of times. A far larger clone is just one base off, so this is likely a read error. The sample contains more than one DNA sequence encoding this CDR3. This chain links TRDV2 with TRDJ1; D is undetermined. Germline CDR1 GEAIGNYY, CDR2 EKD. This CDR3 region has 15 residues. Written as DNA, the CDR3 is TGTGCCTGTGACACCGTTGGCCCTGACACTGATAAACTCATCTTT. It translates to CACDTVGPDTDKLIF.

The sample holds a few counts of this clone. The chain links TRDV2 to TRDJ1; the D is unclear. The germline V gene encodes CDR1 GEAIGNYY and CDR2 EKD. The V end was cut by 4 bases, the J end by 0 bases, with 29 bases between. The CDR3 is 20 residues long. Here the CDR3 reads CACEGLHFEGPDLYTDKLIF. CDR3 DNA sequence: TGTGCCTGTGAGGGCTTACACTTTGAGGGTCCAGACCTGTACACCGATAAACTCATCTTT.

This clone was counted only a few times. TCRdb's protein, taken from a much larger clone, differs from this DNA's translation at residue 4, likely owing to a read error; the protein displayed comes from the DNA. The V call is TRDV1, the J call TRDJ1; 10 bases map to TRDD3. Germline V CDR1 and CDR2: TSWWSYY, QGS. There are 16 residues in the CDR3. CDR3 loop: CALEEYRWGIIDKLIF. The CDR3 DNA sequence: TGTGCTCTTGAGGAATACCGCTGGGGGATAATCGATAAACTCATCTTT.

With regard to this clone: It is likely a read error: a sequence one base away is far more abundant. At the DNA level, this CDR3 is encoded by other sequences in the same sample as well. The chain joins TRDV2 to TRDJ1; D gene unclear. CDR3 length: 14 amino acids. Germline loops: CDR1 GEAIGNYY, CDR2 EKD. The CDR3 reads CACDTLANTDKLIF. The DNA for the CDR3 is TGTGCCTGTGACACCCTCGCAAACACCGATAAGCTCATCTTT.

This clone is termed large (0.1 to 1%). The sample carries other DNA sequences with the same CDR3. The chain uses TRDV2 and TRDJ1, with a tentative D call TRDD3 (6 bases). Per the germline V gene, CDR1 is GEAIGNYY and CDR2 is EKD. The CDR3 covers 15 residues. Deletions cut 0 bases from V and 3 bases from J, with 13 bases between. CDR3 bases: TGTGCCTGTGACACCGTGGAGATACGACCCGATAAACTCATCTTT. Its translation is CACDTVEIRPDKLIF.